A selection of T cell receptor beta chains follows, all from one sample in a study of blood T cell repertoires in COVID-19. Repertoires were generated with immunoSEQ multiplex PCR, while TCRdb's copy carries only in-frame clones and drops some. The sample includes some 130,000 clones, around 80% of them seen just once. Sequencing used PBMCs or T cells enriched from blood (not recorded which). The receptors here all came from a man aged 40-50 years with acute COVID-19. Each CDR3 is given with its conserved first and last residue. Fields, in order: V gene, clone size, D gene, J gene, CDR3 DNA, CDR3 protein. A D gene is named only where the DNA matches it firmly. A clone size is listed for some rows: how often the clone was seen (once, few, many), or a class if it is expanded.

TRBV5-1	NA	NA	TRBJ2-1	TGCGCCAGCAGCTTGCCCCAGATCAATGAGCAGTTCTTC	CASSLPQINEQFF
TRBV6-1	NA	NA	TRBJ1-5	TGTGCCAGCAGTGACGGGGGGCCACAGCCCCAGCATTTT	CASSDGGPQPQHF
TRBV5-8	NA	NA	TRBJ1-1	TGTGCCAGCAGCCGATATGGCGGGGGGGTTGGGGCTTTCTTT	CASSRYGGGVGAFF
TRBV7-9	NA	NA	TRBJ1-4	TGTGCCAGCAGCTTTCACGGAGTCGACGAAAAACTGTTTTTT	CASSFHGVDEKLFF
TRBV7-3	NA	TRBD2	TRBJ2-3	TGTGCCAGCAGCTTACTAGCGGAGAGCACAGATACGCAGTATTTT	CASSLLAESTDTQYF
TRBV7-2	NA	NA	TRBJ2-1	TGTGCCAGCAGCTATTCACCAGACCAGGTCATGGAGCAGTTCTTC	CASSYSPDQVMEQFF
TRBV18	NA	NA	TRBJ2-2	TGTGCCAGCTCACCACCTAGCGTGGACACCGGGGAGCTGTTTTTT	CASSPPSVDTGELFF
TRBV11-2	NA	NA	TRBJ2-2	TGTGCCAGCAGCTTACGGACTCTAACCGGGGAGCTGTTTTTT	CASSLRTLTGELFF
TRBV5-8	NA	NA	TRBJ1-1	TGTGCCAGCAGCTTGGGGCAGATGAACACTGAAGCTTTCTTT	CASSLGQMNTEAFF
TRBV27	NA	TRBD1	TRBJ2-3	TGTGCCAGCAGTTCGACAGGGCATACGCAGTATTTT	CASSSTGHTQYF
TRBV7-9	NA	NA	TRBJ2-2	TGTGCCAGCAGCGACGGGTCCGGGAGGAACACCGGGGAGCTGTTTTTT	CASSDGSGRNTGELFF
TRBV7-2	NA	TRBD1	TRBJ1-4	TGTGCCAGCAGCTTAGTGGGACAGAGGGGTGAAAAACTGTTTTTT	CASSLVGQRGEKLFF
TRBV2	NA	NA	TRBJ1-1	TGTGCCAGCAGTGAAGCGCCCCTTAGCGGGACTGAAGCTTTCTTT	CASSEAPLSGTEAFF
TRBV19	NA	TRBD2	TRBJ2-5	TGTGCCAGTAGTATGCTAACTAGCGGGCCCCGGGAGACCCAGTACTTC	CASSMLTSGPRETQYF
TRBV25-1	once	TRBD2	TRBJ2-7	TGTGCCAGCAGTCGGACTAGCGGAGGGTACGAGCAGTACTTC	CASSRTSGGYEQYF
TRBV5-5	few	NA	TRBJ1-4	TGTGCCAGCAGCTTGTACGGGGGGAGTGCTAATGAAAAACTGTTTTTT	CASSLYGGSANEKLFF
TRBV28	few	TRBD1	TRBJ2-1	TGTGCCAGCAGTTTACTCGACAGGGGCCCAGACAATGAGCAGTTCTTC	CASSLLDRGPDNEQFF
TRBV28	NA	TRBD2	TRBJ2-7	TGTGCCAGCAGCCAGGGACTAGCTAGCTCCTACGAGCAGTACTTC	CASSQGLASSYEQYF
TRBV24-1	few	NA	TRBJ1-5	TGTGCCACCAGTGACAGGGCCGCTCAGCCCCAGCATTTT	CATSDRAAQPQHF
TRBV5-1	once	TRBD1	TRBJ1-4	TGCGCCAGCAGCTCCGGACAGGAAAATGAAAAACTGTTTTTT	CASSSGQENEKLFF